This T cell receptor beta chain was found in a study of read filtering for tumor transcriptome and immune sequencing. The library was built from about 400 ng RNA with molecular barcoded adaptors for alpha/delta and beta/gamma chains. TCRdb fed the reads into MiXCR, producing one record per CDR3 protein. Here the sample spans nearly 60,000 distinct CDR3 sequences, approximately 13% being singletons. This clonotype was recorded at least ten times. Its antigen is unknown. This CDR3 has 14 amino acids. V gave up 7 bases and J gave up 4 bases, with 16 bases separating them. CDR1 is SNHLY and CDR2 is FYNNEI in the germline V gene. Whole-study results and caveats: Without single-read clonotypes, shared clonotype proportions correlated more between IR-seq and RNA-seq.

The chain joins TRBV2 to TRBJ1-1; no firm D call. Specimen: a population of CD138-negative cells sorted from bone marrow. The TCR was taken from a donor at least 40 years old with multiple myeloma. Written as DNA, the CDR3 is TGTGCCAGCATCTTGCGGGGATCGGGCACTGAAGCTTTCTTT. This codes for CASILRGSGTEAFF.